This T cell receptor (beta chain) came from a study of Tregs in tolerant kidney transplant recipients (dated by TCRdb to between 2017 and 2020). Concerning the study at large: Before combined kidney and bone marrow transplantation, this study identified donor-specific regulatory T cells using TCRbeta sequencing and then followed those same cells after transplant. TCRbeta repertoire sequencing was used in a few healthy controls to compare several ways of expanding Tregs specific for an allogeneic donor.

Thawed PBMCs were FACS-sorted into unstimulated Tregs (CD4+CD25+CD127-), CD4+ non-Tregs (CD4+CD25-), CD4 cells and CD8 cells. Healthy control blood was obtained either as purchased buffy coats or from healthy volunteers. Healthy control blood was processed by Ficoll density gradient to PBMCs and cryopreserved; patient PBMCs were collected before and after transplant. For TCRbeta CDR3 sequencing, genomic DNA from the sorted cells was extracted using the QIAGEN DNeasy Blood and Tissue Kit. Through immunoSEQ, high-throughput TCRbeta CDR3 sequencing was done commercially, including PCR amplification with internal controls and bias correction. Regarding the original processing steps: Unique productive TCRbeta sequences were defined by CDR3 nucleotide sequence where primers matched, otherwise by CDR3 amino acid sequence with Vbeta and Jbeta genes. To correct for sorting error, sequences found in more than one sorted population at a frequency ratio of 2:1 or less were discarded, and the remaining shared sequences were assigned to the population with the higher frequency. Sequences were defined as donor-reactive when expanded at least 5-fold in CFSE-low cells versus unstimulated cells and present at a frequency of at least 0.01% in CFSE-low cells. Jensen-Shannon divergence calculated on the top 100 TCRbeta sequences ranked by frequency was used to measure repertoire divergence. For any sample with multiple sequencing runs, sorting error was corrected in each run separately before the runs were pooled. TCRdb's version of the immuneACCESS table is confined to in-frame rearrangements and falls short of the full clone set. An unresolved V gene accounts for under half of the shortfall where checked; the remainder is of unknown origin. The V and J calls and clone size come from that table; D and trimming were worked out from the DNA. The sample table contains hundreds of thousands of clones; only one count was recorded for about 80% of them. The top ten constitute around 0.61% of the sample.

The germline ends are 11 bases apart after V is trimmed by 5 bases and J by 7 bases. From its cysteine to its phenylalanine, the CDR3 spans 12 amino acids. The only DNA kept is the CDR3, 36 bases in frame from the first base. CDR1 and CDR2 were assigned from the germline V gene as MDHEN and SYDVKM. Study-wide conclusions, independent of this receptor: Biological reproducibility was not examined directly, but technical replication error appeared to be minimal. Because the study included only a small number of patients, the results must be confirmed in larger populations and under other immunosuppression protocols. Expanding Tregs with activated donor B cells appeared to identify the most biologically relevant and donor-specific TCRbeta repertoire.

On this clone itself: Its antigen target is currently unknown. No base qualities exist here, and no much larger clone lies one base off it.

The source of this sequence is a human donor in good health. This sequence uses TRBV28 and TRBJ1-1; no D segment can be confidently identified. Sequenced input: CD4+ T cells from blood. The nucleotides are TGTGCCAGCAGTCAAACCTACAATGAAGCTTTCTTT. It translates to CASSQTYNEAFF.